This T cell receptor (beta chain) is drawn from a study of shared T cell receptors in the human thymus. Measured with immunoSEQ multiplex PCR; TCRdb has only the in-frame clones, and not every one. Of about 380,000 clones in the sample, around 93% are singletons; the top ten hold roughly 0.021%. This sequence was found in a human donor. Source material: thymocytes.

Here the CDR3 reads CASSFLGGRSSRNTIYF. The CDR3 DNA sequence: TGTGCCAGCAGCTTCTTAGGGGGAAGGTCGTCGAGAAACACCATATATTTT. The chain couples TRBV7-9 to TRBJ1-3; possible D gene TRBD1, 6 bases. CDR1 SEHNR and CDR2 FQNEAQ come from the germline V gene (reference sequence). The CDR3 covers 17 residues. With 3 bases removed from V and 5 bases from J, the gap between germline ends came to 20 bases.